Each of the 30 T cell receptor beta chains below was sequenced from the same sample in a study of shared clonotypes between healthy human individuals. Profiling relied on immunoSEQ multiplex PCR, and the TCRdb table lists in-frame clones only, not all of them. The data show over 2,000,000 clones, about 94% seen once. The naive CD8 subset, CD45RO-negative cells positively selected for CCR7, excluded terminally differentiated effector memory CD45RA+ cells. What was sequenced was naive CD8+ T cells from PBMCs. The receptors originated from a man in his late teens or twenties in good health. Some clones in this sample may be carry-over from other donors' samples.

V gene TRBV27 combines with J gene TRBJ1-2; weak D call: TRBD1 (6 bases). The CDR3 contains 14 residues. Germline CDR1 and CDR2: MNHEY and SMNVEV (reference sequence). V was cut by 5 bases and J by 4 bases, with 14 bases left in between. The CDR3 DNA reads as TGTGCCAGCAGTCCCTCTGGGGGCGTCTATGGCTACACCTTC. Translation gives CASSPSGGVYGYTF.

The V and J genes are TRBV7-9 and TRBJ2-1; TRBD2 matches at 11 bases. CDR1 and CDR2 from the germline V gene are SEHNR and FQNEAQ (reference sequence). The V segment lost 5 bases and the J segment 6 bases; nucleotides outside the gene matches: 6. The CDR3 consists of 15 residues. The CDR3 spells CASSQTSGITNEQFF. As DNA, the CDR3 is TGTGCCAGCAGCCAGACTAGCGGGATCACCAATGAGCAGTTCTTC.

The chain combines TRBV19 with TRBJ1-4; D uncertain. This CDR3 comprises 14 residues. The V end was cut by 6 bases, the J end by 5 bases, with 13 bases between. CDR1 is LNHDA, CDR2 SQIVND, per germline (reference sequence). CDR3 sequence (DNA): TGTGCCAGTAGCCCTCGGACCCTCAATGAAAAACTGTTTTTT. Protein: CASSPRTLNEKLFF.

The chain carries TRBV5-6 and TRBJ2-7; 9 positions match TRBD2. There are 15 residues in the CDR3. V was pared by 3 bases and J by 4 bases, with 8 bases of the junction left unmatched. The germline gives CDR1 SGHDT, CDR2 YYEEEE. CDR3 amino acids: CASSWRLAAAYEQYF. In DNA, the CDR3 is TGTGCCAGCAGCTGGCGACTAGCGGCAGCTTACGAGCAGTACTTC.

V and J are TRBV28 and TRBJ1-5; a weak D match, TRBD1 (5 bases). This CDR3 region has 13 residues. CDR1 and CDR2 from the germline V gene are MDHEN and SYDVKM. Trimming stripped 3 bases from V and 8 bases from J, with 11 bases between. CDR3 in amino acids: CASSFGGREPQHF. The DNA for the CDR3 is TGTGCCAGCAGTTTCGGGGGAAGGGAGCCCCAGCATTTT. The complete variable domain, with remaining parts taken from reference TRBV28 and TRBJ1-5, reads DVKVTQSSRYLVKRTGEKVFLECVQDMDHENMFWYRQDPGLGLRLIYFSYDVKMKEKGDIPEGYSVSREKKERFSLILESASTNQTSMYLCASSFGGREPQHFGDGTRLSIL.

CDR3 sequence (DNA): TGTGCCAGCATCCCCTTGGGGGGGGATCCAGATACGCAGTATTTT. This translates into CASIPLGGDPDTQYF. The V call is TRBV6-5, the J call TRBJ2-3; 7 bases are shared with TRBD2. The junction had 11 bases not matched to a gene; V was cut back by 7 bases and J by 4 bases. The germline CDR1 and CDR2 sequences are MNHEY and SVGAGI. There are 15 residues in the CDR3.

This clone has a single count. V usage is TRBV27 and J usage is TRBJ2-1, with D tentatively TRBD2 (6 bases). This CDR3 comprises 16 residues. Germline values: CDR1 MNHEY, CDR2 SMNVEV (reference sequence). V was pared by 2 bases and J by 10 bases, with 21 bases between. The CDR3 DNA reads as TGTGCCAGCAGTTTAGTTACTAGCTGGGCCCTTGGGGAGCAGTTCTTC. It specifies CASSLVTSWALGEQFF.

The CDR3: CASSLFLLTSGTSYDEQFF. The DNA of the CDR3 is TGTGCCAGCAGTTTATTCTTGTTGACTAGCGGGACCTCTTACGATGAGCAGTTCTTC. This chain uses TRBV27 with TRBJ2-1; 11 nucleotides agree with TRBD2. Trimming took 1 base from V and 8 from J; bases not matched to a gene: 16. In germline, CDR1 is MNHEY, CDR2 SMNVEV (reference sequence). The CDR3 extends over 19 amino acids.

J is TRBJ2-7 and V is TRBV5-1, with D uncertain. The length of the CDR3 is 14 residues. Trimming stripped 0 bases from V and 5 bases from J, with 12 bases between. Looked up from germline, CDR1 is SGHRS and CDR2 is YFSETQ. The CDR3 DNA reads TGCGCCAGCAGCTTGGTCAGGTTATCCAACGAGCAGTACTTC. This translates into CASSLVRLSNEQYF.

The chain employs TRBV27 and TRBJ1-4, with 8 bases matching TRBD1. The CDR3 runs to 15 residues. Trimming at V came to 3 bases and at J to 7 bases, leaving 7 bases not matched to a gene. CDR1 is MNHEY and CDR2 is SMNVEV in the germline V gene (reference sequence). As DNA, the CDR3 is TGTGCCAGCAGTTTTTCTTGGACAGGGCGTGAAAAACTGTTTTTT. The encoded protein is CASSFSWTGREKLFF.

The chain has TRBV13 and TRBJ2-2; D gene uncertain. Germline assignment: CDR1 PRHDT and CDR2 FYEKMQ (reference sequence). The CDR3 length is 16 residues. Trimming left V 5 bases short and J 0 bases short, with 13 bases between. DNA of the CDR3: TGTGCCAGCAGCCCCGCCGGGTGGGCGAACACCGGGGAGCTGTTTTTT. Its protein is CASSPAGWANTGELFF.

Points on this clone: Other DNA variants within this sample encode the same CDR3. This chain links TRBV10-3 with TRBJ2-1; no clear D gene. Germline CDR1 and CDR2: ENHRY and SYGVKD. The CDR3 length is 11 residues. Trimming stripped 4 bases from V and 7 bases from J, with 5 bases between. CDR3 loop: CAISVGNEQFF. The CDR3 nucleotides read TGTGCCATCAGTGTGGGGAATGAGCAGTTCTTC.

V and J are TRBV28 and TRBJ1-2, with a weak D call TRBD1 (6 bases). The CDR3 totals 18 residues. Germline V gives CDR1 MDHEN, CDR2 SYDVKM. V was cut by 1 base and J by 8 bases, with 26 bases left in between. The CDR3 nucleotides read TGTGCCAGCAGTTTATTGGGGGACATATTAGGAGGACGAGGGGGCTACACCTTC. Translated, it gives CASSLLGDILGGRGGYTF.

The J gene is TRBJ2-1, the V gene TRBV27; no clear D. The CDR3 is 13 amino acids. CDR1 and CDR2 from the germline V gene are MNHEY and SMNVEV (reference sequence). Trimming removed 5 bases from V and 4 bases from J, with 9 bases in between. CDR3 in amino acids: CASSPYPYNEQFF. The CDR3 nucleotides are TGTGCCAGCAGTCCCTATCCGTACAATGAGCAGTTCTTC.

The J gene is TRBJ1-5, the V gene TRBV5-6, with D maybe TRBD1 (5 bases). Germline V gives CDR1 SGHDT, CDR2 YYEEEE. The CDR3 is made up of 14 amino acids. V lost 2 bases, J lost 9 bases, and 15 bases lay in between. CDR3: CASSFRGSHWPQHF. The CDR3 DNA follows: TGTGCCAGCAGCTTTCGGGGCTCCCACTGGCCCCAGCATTTT.

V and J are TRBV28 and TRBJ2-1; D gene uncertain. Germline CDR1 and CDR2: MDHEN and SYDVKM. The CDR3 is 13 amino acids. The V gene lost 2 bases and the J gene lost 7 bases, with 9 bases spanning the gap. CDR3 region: CASSLMDPNEQFF. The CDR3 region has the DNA TGTGCCAGCAGTTTAATGGATCCTAATGAGCAGTTCTTC.

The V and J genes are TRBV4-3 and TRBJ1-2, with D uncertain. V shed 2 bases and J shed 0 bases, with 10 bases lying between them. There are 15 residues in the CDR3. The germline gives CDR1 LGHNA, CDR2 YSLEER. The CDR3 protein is CASSQMGGANYGYTF. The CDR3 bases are TGCGCCAGCAGCCAAATGGGTGGCGCTAACTATGGCTACACCTTC.

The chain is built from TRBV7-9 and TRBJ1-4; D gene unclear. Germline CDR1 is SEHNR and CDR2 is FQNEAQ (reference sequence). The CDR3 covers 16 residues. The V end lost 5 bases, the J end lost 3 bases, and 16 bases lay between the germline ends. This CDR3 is CASSPDSPIPNEKLFF. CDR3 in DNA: TGTGCCAGCAGCCCCGACTCCCCTATCCCTAATGAAAAACTGTTTTTT. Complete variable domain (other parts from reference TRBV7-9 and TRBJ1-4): DTGVSQNPRHKITKRGQNVTFRCDPISEHNRLYWYRQTLGQGPEFLTYFQNEAQLEKSRLLSDRFSAERPKGSFSTLEIQRTEQGDSAMYLCASSPDSPIPNEKLFFGSGTQLSVL.

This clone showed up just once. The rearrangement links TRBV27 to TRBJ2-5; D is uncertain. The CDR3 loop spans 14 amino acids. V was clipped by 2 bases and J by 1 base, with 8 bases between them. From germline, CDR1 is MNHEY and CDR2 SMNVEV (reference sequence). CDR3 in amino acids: CASSLRSPQETQYF. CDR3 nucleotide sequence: TGTGCCAGCAGTTTAAGGTCACCCCAAGAGACCCAGTACTTC.

The CDR3 sequence is CASSPLGAYEQYF. The CDR3 nucleotides are TGTGCCAGCAGCCCTCTAGGGGCGTACGAGCAGTACTTC. V and J are TRBV7-9 and TRBJ2-7; TRBD1 is a possible D gene (5 bases). The CDR3 spans 13 residues. V dropped 5 bases and J dropped 4 bases, with 12 bases sitting between them. Germline loops: CDR1 SEHNR, CDR2 FQNEAQ (reference sequence).

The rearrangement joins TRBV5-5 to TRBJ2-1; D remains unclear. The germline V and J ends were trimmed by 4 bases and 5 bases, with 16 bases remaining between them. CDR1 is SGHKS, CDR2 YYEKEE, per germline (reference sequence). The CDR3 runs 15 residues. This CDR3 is CASSPGRGNNNEQFF. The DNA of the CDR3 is TGTGCCAGCAGCCCTGGACGAGGAAACAACAATGAGCAGTTCTTC.

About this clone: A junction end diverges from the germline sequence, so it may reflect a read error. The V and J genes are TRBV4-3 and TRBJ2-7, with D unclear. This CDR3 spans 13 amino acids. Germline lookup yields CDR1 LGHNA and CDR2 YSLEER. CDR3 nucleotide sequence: TGCGCCAGCAGCCAATTCGACACTTACGAGCAGTGCTTC. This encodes CASSQFDTYEQCF.

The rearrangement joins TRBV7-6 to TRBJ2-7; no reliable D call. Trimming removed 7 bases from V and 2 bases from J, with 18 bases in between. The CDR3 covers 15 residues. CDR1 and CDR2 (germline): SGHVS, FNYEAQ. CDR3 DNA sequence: TGTGCCAGCACCCCTGCACCCGAACTAACCTACGAGCAGTACTTC. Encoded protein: CASTPAPELTYEQYF.

The CDR3 protein is CASSPSLGPEAFF. CDR3 bases: TGTGCCAGCAGCCCCTCTCTAGGGCCTGAAGCTTTCTTT. The chain couples TRBV11-2 to TRBJ1-1; no firm D call. Per germline, CDR1 SGHAT and CDR2 FQNNGV. Trimming removed 5 bases from V and 6 bases from J, with 13 bases in between. The CDR3 has 13 amino acids.

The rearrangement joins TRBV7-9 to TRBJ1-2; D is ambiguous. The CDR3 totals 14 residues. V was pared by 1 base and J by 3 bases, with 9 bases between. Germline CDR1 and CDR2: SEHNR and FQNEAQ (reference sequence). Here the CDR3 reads CASSLGAADYGYTF. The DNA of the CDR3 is TGTGCCAGCAGCTTAGGGGCGGCGGACTATGGCTACACCTTC.

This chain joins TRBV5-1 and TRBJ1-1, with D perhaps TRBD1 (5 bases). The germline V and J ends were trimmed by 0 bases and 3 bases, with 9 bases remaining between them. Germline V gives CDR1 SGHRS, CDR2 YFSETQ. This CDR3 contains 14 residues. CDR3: CASSLVRVDTEAFF. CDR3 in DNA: TGCGCCAGCAGCTTGGTCAGGGTGGACACTGAAGCTTTCTTT.

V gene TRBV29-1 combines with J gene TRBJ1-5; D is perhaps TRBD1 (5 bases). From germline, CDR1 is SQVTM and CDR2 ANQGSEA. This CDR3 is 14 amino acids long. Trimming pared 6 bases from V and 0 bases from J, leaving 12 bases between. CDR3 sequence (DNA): TGCAGCGTCCCGGGGCAGTATAGCAATCAGCCCCAGCATTTT. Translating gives CSVPGQYSNQPQHF.

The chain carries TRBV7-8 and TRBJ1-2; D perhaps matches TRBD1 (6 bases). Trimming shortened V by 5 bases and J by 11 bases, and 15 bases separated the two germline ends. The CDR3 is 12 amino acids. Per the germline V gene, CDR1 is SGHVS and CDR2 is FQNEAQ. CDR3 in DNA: TGTGCCAGCAGCCCGACGAACAGGGAGTACACCTTC. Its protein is CASSPTNREYTF.

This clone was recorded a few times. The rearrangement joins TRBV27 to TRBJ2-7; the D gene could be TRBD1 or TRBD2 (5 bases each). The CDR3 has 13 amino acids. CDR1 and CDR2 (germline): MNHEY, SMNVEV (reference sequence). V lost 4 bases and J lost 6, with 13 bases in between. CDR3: CASSWVGAGEQYF. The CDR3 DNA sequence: TGTGCCAGCAGTTGGGTAGGGGCGGGCGAGCAGTACTTC.

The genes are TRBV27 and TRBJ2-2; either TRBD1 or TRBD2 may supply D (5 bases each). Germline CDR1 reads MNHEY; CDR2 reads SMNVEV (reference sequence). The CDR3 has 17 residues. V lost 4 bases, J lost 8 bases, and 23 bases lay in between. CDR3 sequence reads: CASSYRGYLSDRGELFF. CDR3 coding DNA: TGTGCCAGCAGTTACCGGGGCTACCTTTCTGACAGAGGGGAGCTGTTTTTT.